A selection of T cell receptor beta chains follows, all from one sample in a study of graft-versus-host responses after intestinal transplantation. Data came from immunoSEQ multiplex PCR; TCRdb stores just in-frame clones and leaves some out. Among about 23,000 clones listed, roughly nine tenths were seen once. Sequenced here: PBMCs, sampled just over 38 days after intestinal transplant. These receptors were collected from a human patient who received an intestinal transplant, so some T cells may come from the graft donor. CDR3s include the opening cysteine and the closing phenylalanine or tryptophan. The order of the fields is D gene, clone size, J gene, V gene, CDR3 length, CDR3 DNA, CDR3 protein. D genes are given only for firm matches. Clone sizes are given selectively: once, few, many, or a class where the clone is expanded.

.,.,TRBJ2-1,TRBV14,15,TGTGCCAGCAGCCAAGGCGGACAGATCTACAATGAGCAGTTCTTC,CASSQGGQIYNEQFF
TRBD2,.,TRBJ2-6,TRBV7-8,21,TGTGCCAGCAGCTTAGAGGGCGGGACTAGCGGGCCCTTAGGTGGGGCCAACGTCCTGACTTTC,CASSLEGGTSGPLGGANVLTF
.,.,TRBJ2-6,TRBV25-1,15,TGTGCCAGCAGTTCTGCACTCTTGGGGGCCAACGTCCTGACTTTC,CASSSALLGANVLTF
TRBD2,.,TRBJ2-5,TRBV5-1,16,TGCGCCAGCAGCTTTTTCATAGCGGGAGGACGAAAGACCCAGTACTTC,CASSFFIAGGRKTQYF
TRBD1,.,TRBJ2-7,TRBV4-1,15,TGCGCCAGCAGCCCCGACAGGGGAACTTTCTACGAGCAGTACTTC,CASSPDRGTFYEQYF
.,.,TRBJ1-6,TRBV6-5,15,TGTGCCAGCAGTTATGGGGAAACCTATAATTCACCCCTCCACTTT,CASSYGETYNSPLHF
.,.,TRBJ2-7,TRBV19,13,TGTGCCAGTAGTAGGACTAAAACCTACGAGCAGTACTTC,CASSRTKTYEQYF
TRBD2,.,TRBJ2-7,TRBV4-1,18,TGCGCCAGCAGCCAAGAGGGGACTAGCGGGAGAAACGCCTACGAGCAGTACTTC,CASSQEGTSGRNAYEQYF
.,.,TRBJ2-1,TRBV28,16,TGTGCCAGCAGTGCCCCTAGGTCGCCCTCCTACAATGAGCAGTTCTTC,CASSAPRSPSYNEQFF
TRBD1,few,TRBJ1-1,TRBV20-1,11,TGCAGTGCTACAGGGGGTGTTGAAGCTTTCTTT,CSATGGVEAFF
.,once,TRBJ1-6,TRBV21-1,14,TGTGCCAGCAGCAAAGCCCCCCCAAGTTCACCCCTCCACTTT,CASSKAPPSSPLHF
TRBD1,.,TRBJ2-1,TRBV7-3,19,TGTGCCAGCAGCTTAACCCACCCCGTCCCCAGACAGGGTTGGAACGAGCAGTTCTTC,CASSLTHPVPRQGWNEQFF
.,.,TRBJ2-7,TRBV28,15,TGTGCCAGCAGTTTAAGCAGCGATCTCTCCTACGAGCAGTACTTC,CASSLSSDLSYEQYF
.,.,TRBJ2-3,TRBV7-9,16,TGTGCCAGCAGCTTAAGGCGGCTCGCTAGCACAGATACGCAGTATTTT,CASSLRRLASTDTQYF
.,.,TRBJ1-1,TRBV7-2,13,TGTGCCAGCAGCTTAGCGTCCGGCACTGAAGCTTTCTTT,CASSLASGTEAFF
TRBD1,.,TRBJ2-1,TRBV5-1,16,TGCGCCAGCAGCTCCGGAACAGGGGGAGTTTACAATGAGCAGTTCTTC,CASSSGTGGVYNEQFF
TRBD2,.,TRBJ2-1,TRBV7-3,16,TGTGCCAGCAGCTTAATTGCCCCGGGACTAGCGAATGAGCAGTTCTTC,CASSLIAPGLANEQFF
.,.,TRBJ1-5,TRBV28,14,TGTGCCAGCAGTTCATTTCAGTTCAATCAGCCCCAGCATTTT,CASSSFQFNQPQHF
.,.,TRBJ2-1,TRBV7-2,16,TGTGCCAGCACCGACCCAGACCAAGTCTACTACAATGAGCAGTTCTTC,CASTDPDQVYYNEQFF
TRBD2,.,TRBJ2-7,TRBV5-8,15,TGTGCCAGCAGCTTGGGGTCTAGCGGGTTCTACGAGCAGTACTTC,CASSLGSSGFYEQYF
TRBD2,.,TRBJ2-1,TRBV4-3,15,TGCGCCAGCAGCCAAGTAGCGGGAGGGTACAATGAGCAGTTCTTC,CASSQVAGGYNEQFF
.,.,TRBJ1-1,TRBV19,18,TGTGCCAGTAGTACAAACGTCGGGGGGCTCGGGATGAACACTGAAGCTTTCTTT,CASSTNVGGLGMNTEAFF
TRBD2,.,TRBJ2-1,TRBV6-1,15,TGTGCCAGCAGTGAAGAGACTAGCGGGAGGGATGAGCAGTTCTTC,CASSEETSGRDEQFF
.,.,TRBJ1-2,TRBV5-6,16,TGTGCCAGCAGCCGTCCGTCGGTAGCCCGTAACTATGGCTACACCTTC,CASSRPSVARNYGYTF
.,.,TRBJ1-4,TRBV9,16,TGTGCCAGCAGCGTAGAGAAGACGGGGCAGGCTGAAAAACTGTTTTTT,CASSVEKTGQAEKLFF
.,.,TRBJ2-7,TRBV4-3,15,TGCGCCAGCAGCCAGGTTAGCGGAGATACCTACGAGCAGTACTTC,CASSQVSGDTYEQYF
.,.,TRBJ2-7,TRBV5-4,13,TGTGCCAGCAGCCCTCGGGACTCCTACGAGCAGTACTTC,CASSPRDSYEQYF
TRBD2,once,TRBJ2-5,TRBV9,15,TGTGCCAGCAGCCCCGCAGGGAGGGTAGTAGAGACCCAGTACTTC,CASSPAGRVVETQYF
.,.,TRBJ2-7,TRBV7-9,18,TGTGCCAGCAGCTCGAAGGGGAAGGTGCGGGCCGACTACTACGAGCAGTACTTC,CASSSKGKVRADYYEQYF
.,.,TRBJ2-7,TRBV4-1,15,TGCGCCAGCAGCCAAGATCAGCGGCAGGGCTACGAGCAGTACTTC,CASSQDQRQGYEQYF
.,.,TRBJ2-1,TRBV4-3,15,TGCGCCAGCAGCCAAGTAGCCGGCTCCTACAATGAGCAGTTCTTC,CASSQVAGSYNEQFF
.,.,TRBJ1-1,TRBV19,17,TGTGCCAGTAGTATGTATCCGGACCACTACATGAACACTGAAGCTTTCTTT,CASSMYPDHYMNTEAFF
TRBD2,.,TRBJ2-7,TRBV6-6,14,TGTGCCAGCAGTTATAGGCTAGCGGGAGTCGAGCAGTACTTC,CASSYRLAGVEQYF
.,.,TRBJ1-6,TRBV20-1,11,TGCAGTGCTAGGTCCAACTCACCCCTCCACTTT,CSARSNSPLHF
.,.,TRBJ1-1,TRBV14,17,TGTGCCAGCAGCCCCGGAGGGGCAGGGCAACCTAACACTGAAGCTTTCTTT,CASSPGGAGQPNTEAFF
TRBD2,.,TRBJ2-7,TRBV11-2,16,TGTGCCAGCAGCTTCACCTCGGGAGGCCTTCCCTACGAGCAGTACTTC,CASSFTSGGLPYEQYF
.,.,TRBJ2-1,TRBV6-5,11,TGTGCCAGCAGTTCCTCCAATGAGCAGTTCTTC,CASSSSNEQFF
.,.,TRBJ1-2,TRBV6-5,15,TGTGCCAGCAGTTACCGGGCAGGGGCTAACTATGGCTACACCTTC,CASSYRAGANYGYTF
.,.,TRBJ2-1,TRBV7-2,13,TGTGCCAGCAGCTCGGGTTATTACAATGAGCAGTTCTTC,CASSSGYYNEQFF
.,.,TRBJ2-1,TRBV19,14,TGTGCCAGTAGCGCCAGGGTTGAGGGGAATGAGCAGTTCTTC,CASSARVEGNEQFF
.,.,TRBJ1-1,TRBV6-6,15,TGTGCCAGCGCGGGCCTTTGGTACTTGAACACTGAAGCTTTCTTT,CASAGLWYLNTEAFF
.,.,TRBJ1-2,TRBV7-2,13,TGTGCCAGCAGCTTAGAGGCCGCCTATGGCTACACCTTC,CASSLEAAYGYTF
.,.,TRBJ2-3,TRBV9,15,TGTGCCAGCAGCGTCGGAGGGGCGGACACAGATACGCAGTATTTT,CASSVGGADTDTQYF
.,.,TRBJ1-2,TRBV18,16,TGTGCCAGCTCACCACCGCCTTTATCCACCGTCTATGGCTACACCTTC,CASSPPPLSTVYGYTF
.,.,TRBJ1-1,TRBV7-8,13,TGTGCCAGCAGCTTAATCATGAACACTGAAGCTTTCTTT,CASSLIMNTEAFF
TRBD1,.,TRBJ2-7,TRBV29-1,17,TGCAGCGTTGAAGACCTATCGGAGGGACAGGGGACCTACGAGCAGTACTTC,CSVEDLSEGQGTYEQYF
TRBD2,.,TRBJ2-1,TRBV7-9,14,TGTGCCAGCACCTCGACTAGCGGGAGAGGGGAGCAGTTCTTC,CASTSTSGRGEQFF
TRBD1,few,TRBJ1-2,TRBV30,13,TGTGCCTGGAGAGACACAGGGGCTGGTGGCTACACCTTC,CAWRDTGAGGYTF